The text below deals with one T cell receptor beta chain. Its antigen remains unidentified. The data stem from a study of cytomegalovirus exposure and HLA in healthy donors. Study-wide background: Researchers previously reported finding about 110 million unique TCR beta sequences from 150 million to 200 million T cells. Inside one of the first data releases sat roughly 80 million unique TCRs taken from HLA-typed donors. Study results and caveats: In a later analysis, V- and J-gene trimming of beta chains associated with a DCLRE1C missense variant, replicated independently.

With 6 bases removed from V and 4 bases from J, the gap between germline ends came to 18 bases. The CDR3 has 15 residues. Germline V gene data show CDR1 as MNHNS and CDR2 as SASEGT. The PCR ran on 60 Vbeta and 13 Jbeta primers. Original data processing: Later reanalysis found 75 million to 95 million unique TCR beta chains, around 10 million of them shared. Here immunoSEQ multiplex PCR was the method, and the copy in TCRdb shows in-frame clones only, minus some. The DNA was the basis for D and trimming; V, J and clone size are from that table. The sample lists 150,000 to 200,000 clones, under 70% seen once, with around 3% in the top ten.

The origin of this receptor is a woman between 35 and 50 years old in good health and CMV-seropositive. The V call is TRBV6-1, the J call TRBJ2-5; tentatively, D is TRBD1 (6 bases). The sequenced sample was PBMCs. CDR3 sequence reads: CASSVQGITGETQYF. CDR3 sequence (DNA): TGTGCCAGCAGCGTTCAGGGGATTACGGGAGAGACCCAGTACTTC.